This T cell receptor beta chain is from a study of blood T cell repertoires in COVID-19 (dated by TCRdb to about 2020). Regarding the study in general: Collaborator samples came from the United States, Italy and Spain and covered acute and convalescent phases of COVID-19. The prospective study material was composed of cDNA or gDNA derived from T cells, B-cell-depleted T cells, or PBMCs. Subjects who had been exposed to COVID-19, were actively infected with it, or had recovered from it provided the deeply sampled blood TCRbeta repertoires that made up the dataset. The repertoires were released in a freely available public database meant as a resource for research on the immune response to SARS-CoV-2. Samples were obtained from the ongoing ImmuneRACE study (first 160 participants) and from 1,254 subjects provided by 6 global collaborators. Sample metadata almost always included a de-identified subject ID, COVID-19 status, age in years and sex. Where available, HLA class I and class II types were taken from metadata supplied by the sample provider and were not determined by assay-based typing. Broad study findings and their caveats: The quantity of clinical and demographic metadata differed by source and by participant and was supplied without curation.

TCRbeta CDR3 regions were amplified from genomic DNA by means of the immunoSEQ Assay, a bias-controlled multiplex PCR. Turning to the authors' computational methods: Nucleated cell counts per sample were estimated from amplification of reference gene primers within the assay. To quantify the absolute abundance of each unique TCRbeta CDR3 rearrangement, sequence reads were collapsed and filtered. Productive Simpson clonality was computed per sample as the square root of Simpson's diversity index over productive rearrangements. TCRdb retrieved this table from immuneACCESS and kept in-frame rearrangements only. Not all clones are present; in checked studies, unresolved V genes account for under half, and no reason is known for the remainder. V and J calls plus clone size are reproduced from that table; the DNA served to infer D and trimming. This sample lists over 200,000 clones; roughly 80% were detected once. The biggest ten clones account for around 2.3% of the sample.

The collaborating institutions used their own protocols to collect whole blood in K2EDTA tubes. For TCRbeta analysis, collaborator samples were shipped as frozen whole blood, as isolated PBMCs, or as DNA extracted from either sample type. This clone was detected only a few times. Its antigen remains unidentified. No much larger clonotype is one base removed from it; base qualities were not supplied. From the cysteine through the phenylalanine, the CDR3 covers 15 amino acids. The only DNA kept is the CDR3, 45 bases in frame from the first base. Via the germline V gene, CDR1 is MNHEY and CDR2 SVGAGI. V has 4 bases trimmed and J has 3 bases trimmed; junction bases matching no gene number 6.

The clonotype originates from a woman aged 40 to 50 with active or convalescent COVID-19. In this chain, TRBV6-5 is recombined with TRBJ2-7; the junction holds 10 bases that match TRBD1. Sequenced: peripheral blood. The CDR3 region reads CASSSPGTGVYEQYF. The nucleotide sequence reads as follows: TGTGCCAGCAGTTCCCCCGGGACAGGGGTCTACGAGCAGTACTTC.